The 10 T cell receptor beta chains below were found in one sample sequenced in a study of cytomegalovirus exposure and HLA in healthy donors. The table came from immunoSEQ multiplex PCR; TCRdb's copy has only in-frame clones and leaves some out. This sample has fewer than 140,000 clones; approximately 90% occur once, and the top ten carry 1.5% to 2%. Source material: PBMCs. All receptors derive from a woman in her late teens or twenties in good health and CMV-seropositive.

This clone was recorded only once. This chain connects TRBV11-2 to TRBJ2-3, with TRBD1 as a possible D gene (6 bases). The CDR3 consists of 17 residues. Germline V gene sequence: CDR1 SGHAT, CDR2 FQNNGV. Trimming took 5 bases from V and 0 from J, leaving 18 bases between them. The CDR3 coding sequence is TGTGCCAGCAGCGTCAGAACAGGGACCCCTAGCACAGATACGCAGTATTTT. This encodes CASSVRTGTPSTDTQYF.

The CDR3 DNA sequence: TGCGCCAGCAGCCAAGAGTGGACAGGGGGCGTGGAGACCCAGTACTTC. It encodes CASSQEWTGGVETQYF. The chain recombines TRBV4-1 with TRBJ2-5; 11 bases fit TRBD1. The CDR3 contains 16 residues. The V segment lost 0 bases and the J segment 5 bases; nucleotides outside the gene matches: 5. The germline CDR1 and CDR2 sequences are MGHRA and YSYEKL.

The chain carries TRBV29-1 and TRBJ2-2; possibly TRBD1 for D (5 bases). Deletions cut 4 bases from V and 5 bases from J, with 14 bases between. The CDR3 covers 14 residues. Germline loops: CDR1 SQVTM, CDR2 ANQGSEA. CDR3 nucleotide sequence: TGCAGCGTTGTTCGGCAGGGCGTTACCGGGGAGCTGTTTTTT. This gives the protein CSVVRQGVTGELFF.

The chain employs TRBV19 and TRBJ1-5; TRBD1 matches at 8 bases. Germline CDR1 reads LNHDA; CDR2 reads SQIVND (reference sequence). After removal of 6 bases from V and 5 bases from J, the junction contained 3 bases not matched to a gene. The CDR3 runs to 13 residues. CDR3 protein: CASRNRGDQPQHF. The CDR3 DNA follows: TGTGCCAGTAGAAACAGGGGGGATCAGCCCCAGCATTTT.

This sequence joins TRBV10-2 and TRBJ2-5; D possibly corresponds to TRBD1 (6 bases). Germline CDR1 is WSHSY and CDR2 is SAAADI. This CDR3 contains 14 residues. V lost 3 bases and J lost 3, with 11 bases in between. The CDR3 nucleotides read TGCGCCAGCAGTGACCTGGGGGCCGAAGAGACCCAGTACTTC. This sequence encodes CASSDLGAEETQYF.

The chain carries TRBV6-6 and TRBJ1-2; D might be TRBD1 (5 bases). CDR3 size: 14 residues. The germline V gene encodes CDR1 MNHNY and CDR2 SVGAGI (reference sequence). Trimming left V 5 bases short and J 4 bases short, with 14 bases between. The DNA for the CDR3 is TGTGCCAGCAGTCTAAGTGACAGTCTCTATGGCTACACCTTC. Encoded protein: CASSLSDSLYGYTF.

The chain recombines TRBV10-3 with TRBJ2-7, with TRBD2 identical over 11 bases. Germline CDR1 and CDR2: ENHRY and SYGVKD. This CDR3 comprises 16 residues. Trimming removed 10 bases from V and 3 bases from J; junction bases left unmatched: 14. CDR3 amino acids: CATQTRLAGGVYEQYV. In DNA, the CDR3 is TGTGCCACCCAAACCCGGCTAGCGGGGGGTGTCTACGAGCAGTACGTC.

The chain joins TRBV28 to TRBJ1-5; D ambiguous. This CDR3 region has 18 residues. The germline V and J ends were trimmed by 1 base and 0 bases, with 16 bases remaining between them. The germline V gene encodes CDR1 MDHEN and CDR2 SYDVKM. The DNA for the CDR3 is TGTGCCAGCAGTTTATTCCGATCCGTACAGCTTAGCAATCAGCCCCAGCATTTT. Protein sequence: CASSLFRSVQLSNQPQHF.

This clone was counted once. The chain couples TRBV19 to TRBJ1-4; 9 bases are a match to TRBD1. With 8 bases clipped from V and 8 bases from J, the junction kept 15 bases outside the gene matches. The CDR3 extends over 16 amino acids. Looked up from germline, CDR1 is LNHDA and CDR2 is SQIVND (reference sequence). The CDR3 loop is CASALKPGTGYEKLFF. The CDR3 region has the DNA TGTGCCAGTGCATTAAAGCCCGGGACAGGGTACGAAAAACTGTTTTTT.

The J gene is TRBJ2-7, the V gene TRBV29-1, with 8 bases lining up with TRBD1. The CDR3 extends over 14 amino acids. Germline V CDR1 and CDR2: SQVTM, ANQGSEA. Trimming cost V 5 bases and J 4 bases; bases outside gene matches: 10. The CDR3, as DNA: TGCAGCGTTAGGTCAGGGGGCAGGACGTACGAGCAGTACTTC. Residues: CSVRSGGRTYEQYF.